This section outlines one T cell receptor beta chain sequence together with its context. Germline lookup yields CDR1 SGHVS and CDR2 FNYEAQ. The CDR3 length is 12 residues. Between the trimmed V and J ends, which lost 5 bases and 5 bases, there was a span of 7 bases. This sample is part of a study of T cell changes during pregnancy in multiple sclerosis. Sequencing used immunoSEQ multiplex PCR; TCRdb keeps in-frame clones, though not all of them. The sample contains about 75,000 clones, approximately 95% of which appear only once. Sequencing used CD4+ T cells from peripheral blood mononuclear cells, obtained after pregnancy. The chain has TRBV7-6 and TRBJ2-1; D is uncertain. The sequence came from a female donor with multiple sclerosis, enrolled in a pregnancy study. CDR3 nucleotide sequence: TGTGCCAGCAGCCCCCGCGACAATGAGCAGTTCTTC. It translates to CASSPRDNEQFF. The entire variable domain, with the rest obtained from reference TRBV7-6 and TRBJ2-1, is as follows: GAGVSQSPRYKVTKRGQDVALRCDPISGHVSLYWYRQALGQGPEFLTYFNYEAQQDKSGLPNDRFSAERPEGSISTLTIQRTEQRDSAMYRCASSPRDNEQFFGPGTRLTVL.